These 24 T cell receptor beta chains were sequenced from one sample in a study of shared T cell receptors in the human thymus (dated by TCRdb to the early 2020s). The library was built by means of the immunoSEQ multiplex PCR assay. TCRdb limited this immuneACCESS table to in-frame rearrangements with V and J called. A share of clones is missing; checked studies link under half to unresolved V genes, and the rest is unexplained. This sample holds 650,000 to 950,000 clones; 80% to 90% were observed only once. Of the sample, under 0.012% is held by the ten largest clones. This same sample was also taken into another study, of human thymus T cells.

Sequencing was carried out using thymocytes. The origin of the receptors is a girl less than two years old with a congenital heart defect. Donor details come from another sample of the same person, matched by shared clones.

As to this clone: The junction departs from germline at one end; a sequencing error may be responsible. The gene calls are TRBV7-7 and TRBJ2-3, with TRBD1 matching 9 bases. Looked up from germline, CDR1 is SSHAT and CDR2 is FNYEAQ (reference sequence). The CDR3 is 17 residues long. For the CDR3, the DNA is TGTGCTAGCAGCTTGGGACAGGGACTTCCCTCCACAGATACGCAGTATTTT. Translation: CASSLGQGLPSTDTQYF.

This chain links TRBV7-2 with TRBJ2-3, with D maybe TRBD2 (7 bases). V lost 0 bases and J 5 bases, leaving 12 bases between the germline ends. Per germline, CDR1 SGHTA and CDR2 FQGNSA. The CDR3 consists of 15 residues. For the CDR3, the DNA is TGTGCCAGCAGCTTAGCGGGGGGGCCGGTAGATACGCAGTATTTT. Its translation is CASSLAGGPVDTQYF. Full variable domain (outside the CDR3, taken from reference TRBV7-2 and TRBJ2-3): GAGVSQSPSNKVTEKGKDVELRCDPISGHTALYWYRQSLGQGLEFLIYFQGNSAPDKSGLPSDRFSAERTGGSVSTLTIQRTQQEDSAVYLCASSLAGGPVDTQYFGPGTRLTVL.

The chain is built from TRBV27 and TRBJ1-4, with 10 bases fitting TRBD1. V was pared by 5 bases and J by 8 bases, with 8 bases of the junction left unmatched. CDR1 is MNHEY, CDR2 SMNVEV, per germline (reference sequence). The CDR3 runs to 15 residues. The CDR3 DNA follows: TGTGCCAGCAGTCCCTGGACAGGGGGTGCGGAAAAACTGTTTTTT. Translating gives CASSPWTGGAEKLFF.

The chain is built from TRBV6-6 and TRBJ2-5, with 8 positions matching TRBD2. The CDR3 is 16 residues long. Losses at the gene ends were 6 bases for V and 5 bases for J; bases not matched to a gene: 14. Germline V CDR1 and CDR2: MNHNY, SVGAGI (reference sequence). Here the CDR3 reads CASRPVPRLAKETQYF. The CDR3 DNA reads as TGTGCCAGCAGACCCGTCCCCCGACTAGCGAAGGAGACCCAGTACTTC.

The J gene is TRBJ1-2, the V gene TRBV28; the D is unclear. The CDR3 is 11 amino acids. Germline values: CDR1 MDHEN, CDR2 SYDVKM. Deletions cut 2 bases from V and 6 bases from J, with 4 bases between. The CDR3, as DNA: TGTGCCAGCAGTTTACCCAATGGCTACACCTTC. Its protein product is CASSLPNGYTF.

The chain links TRBV14 to TRBJ1-2, with D perhaps TRBD1 (6 bases). CDR1 SGHDN and CDR2 FVKESK come from the germline V gene. Trimming removed 0 bases at V and 2 bases at J, with 13 bases between. This CDR3 has 16 amino acids. CDR3 in DNA: TGTGCCAGCAGCCAAGATTGGGTGGGGGCCAACTATGGCTACACCTTC. The encoded protein is CASSQDWVGANYGYTF.

This clone was observed a few times. The chain links TRBV15 to TRBJ1-5; the match to TRBD1 covers 7 bases. The CDR3 runs to 15 residues. V trimming: 2 bases; J trimming: 5 bases; junction bases outside the gene matches: 6. Germline loops: CDR1 LNHNV, CDR2 YYDKDF (reference sequence). The CDR3 DNA follows: TGTGCCACCAGCAGACGACCAGGGACAGATCAGCCCCAGCATTTT. Its protein is CATSRRPGTDQPQHF.

V usage is TRBV28 and J usage is TRBJ1-1; TRBD1 matches 7 bases. The germline V gene has CDR1 MDHEN and CDR2 SYDVKM. The CDR3 has 16 amino acids. V lost 2 bases to trimming and J lost 7 bases; unmatched junction nucleotides: 13. The DNA for the CDR3 is TGTGCCAGCAGTTTAGGTATCCCAGGGGGGTCCGATGAAGCTTTCTTT. Translation gives CASSLGIPGGSDEAFF.

This chain uses TRBV18 with TRBJ1-2; 9 nucleotides align to TRBD1. Germline V gene data show CDR1 as KGHSH and CDR2 as LQKENI. The CDR3 runs 17 residues. V dropped 0 bases and J dropped 3; count of bases not matched to a gene: 8. CDR3 nucleotides: TGTGCCAGCTCACCACCGGGACAGGGCTTTATCGACTATGGCTACACCTTC. Translated, it gives CASSPPGQGFIDYGYTF.

A few counts support this clone. V is TRBV7-2 and J is TRBJ2-7; maybe TRBD2 (5 bases). The CDR3 sequence is 14 residues long. Germline V gene sequence: CDR1 SGHTA, CDR2 FQGNSA. V dropped 1 base and J dropped 5 bases, with 12 bases sitting between them. CDR3 in amino acids: CASSLDGGCHEQYF. CDR3 coding DNA: TGTGCCAGCAGCTTAGACGGAGGTTGCCACGAGCAGTACTTC.

The chain uses TRBV7-6 and TRBJ2-1; TRBD2 aligns across 8 bases. The CDR3 runs 16 residues. V dropped 3 bases and J dropped 2; count of bases not matched to a gene: 6. Germline CDR1 reads SGHVS; CDR2 reads FNYEAQ. The CDR3 coding sequence is TGTGCCAGCAGCTTTAGCGGGGCGGGCCCCTACAATGAGCAGTTCTTC. Protein: CASSFSGAGPYNEQFF.

This sequence joins TRBV11-2 and TRBJ2-2; D is unresolved. Trimming shortened V by 4 bases and J by 2 bases, and 8 bases separated the two germline ends. The CDR3 consists of 14 residues. Germline V gene data show CDR1 as SGHAT and CDR2 as FQNNGV. The CDR3 sequence: CASSSLLNTGELFF. The CDR3 coding sequence is TGTGCCAGCAGCTCTCTACTTAACACCGGGGAGCTGTTTTTT. Drawing the rest from reference TRBV11-2 and TRBJ2-2, the complete variable domain is EAGVAQSPRYKIIEKRQSVAFWCNPISGHATLYWYQQILGQGPKLLIQFQNNGVVDDSQLPKDRFSAERLKGVDSTLKIQPAKLEDSAVYLCASSSLLNTGELFFGEGSRLTVL.

The chain employs TRBV5-1 and TRBJ1-4, with no clear D. The germline V gene encodes CDR1 SGHRS and CDR2 YFSETQ. V was clipped by 0 bases and J by 5 bases, with 5 bases between them. CDR3 length equals 13 residues. The CDR3 bases are TGCGCCAGCAGCTTGGCACAGAATGAAAAACTGTTTTTT. The encoded protein is CASSLAQNEKLFF.

The chain recombines TRBV28 with TRBJ2-7, with 9 positions matching TRBD2. This CDR3 is built from 17 residues. V lost 6 bases, J lost 2 bases, and 14 bases stayed unmatched. Germline V gene data show CDR1 as MDHEN and CDR2 as SYDVKM. CDR3 region: CASRISGGWGQTYEQYF. The DNA for the CDR3 is TGTGCCAGCAGAATTAGCGGGGGTTGGGGACAGACCTACGAGCAGTACTTC.

The rearrangement links TRBV7-2 to TRBJ1-2; possibly TRBD1 for D (5 bases). CDR3 size: 17 residues. The germline gives CDR1 SGHTA, CDR2 FQGNSA. V was shortened by 1 base and J by 1 base, with 16 bases between the two germline ends. CDR3: CASSLVGSGALNYGYTF. The CDR3 DNA reads as TGTGCCAGCAGCTTAGTCGGGAGCGGGGCTCTTAACTATGGCTACACCTTC.

This clone has just one count. The chain couples TRBV9 to TRBJ2-1, with D perhaps matching TRBD2 (5 bases). The germline CDR1 and CDR2 sequences are SGDLS and YYNGEE. The CDR3 runs to 17 residues. Trimming cost V 0 bases and J 4 bases, with 17 bases left between them. The CDR3 coding sequence is TGTGCCAGCAGCGTAGCTCACGTGAGGGAGCAATACAATGAGCAGTTCTTC. Amino acid sequence: CASSVAHVREQYNEQFF.

The gene calls are TRBV10-2 and TRBJ1-1, with TRBD1 matching 7 bases. There are 15 residues in the CDR3. The germline V gene has CDR1 WSHSY and CDR2 SAAADI. The V gene end was trimmed by 6 bases and the J gene end by 0 bases; junction bases not matched to a gene: 7. The CDR3 sequence: CASRHYRGMNTEAFF. CDR3 DNA sequence: TGCGCCAGCAGACACTACAGGGGTATGAACACTGAAGCTTTCTTT.

V gene TRBV10-2 combines with J gene TRBJ1-2; 8 nucleotides align to TRBD1. With 8 bases clipped from V and 7 bases from J, the junction kept 18 bases outside the gene matches. Per germline, CDR1 WSHSY and CDR2 SAAADI. The CDR3 is 16 amino acids. The CDR3, as DNA: TGCGCCAGCCCTCCCGACAGGGGAGGGAAACTATGTGGCTACACCTTC. It translates to CASPPDRGGKLCGYTF.

The V and J genes are TRBV6-5 and TRBJ2-5, with TRBD2 identical over 7 bases. The CDR3 has 16 residues. V shed 2 bases, J shed 3 bases, and the junction held 9 bases outside the gene matches. Per germline, CDR1 MNHEY and CDR2 SVGAGI. This chain's CDR3 is CASSYTGWEGEETQYF. Written as DNA, the CDR3 is TGTGCCAGCAGTTACACCGGGTGGGAGGGAGAAGAGACCCAGTACTTC.

The chain couples TRBV29-1 to TRBJ1-2; D gene unclear. The CDR3 extends over 10 amino acids. With 6 bases removed from V and 3 bases from J, the gap between germline ends came to 5 bases. Germline V lookup: CDR1 SQVTM, CDR2 ANQGSEA. The CDR3 spells CSVRDYGYTF. The CDR3 DNA reads as TGCAGCGTGAGGGACTATGGCTACACCTTC.

This rearrangement joins TRBV15 to TRBJ1-2; 7 bases are shared with TRBD1. V gave up 0 bases and J gave up 8 bases; unmatched junction bases: 9. Germline assignment: CDR1 LNHNV and CDR2 YYDKDF (reference sequence). The CDR3 is 15 amino acids. CDR3 amino acids: CATSRDTGVVRGYTF. In DNA form, the CDR3 reads TGTGCCACCAGCAGAGATACAGGGGTGGTTCGGGGCTACACCTTC. Together with reference TRBV15 and TRBJ1-2, the CDR3 gives the full variable domain: DAMVIQNPRYQVTQFGKPVTLSCSQTLNHNVMYWYQQKSSQAPKLLFHYYDKDFNNEADTPDNFQSRRPNTSFCFLDIRSPGLGDTAMYLCATSRDTGVVRGYTFGSGTRLTVV.

CDR3 coding DNA: TGTGCCAGCAGTCTACAGGACAGGGGAAAAGGGAAAGCTTTCTTT. It specifies CASSLQDRGKGKAFF. The genes are TRBV28 and TRBJ1-1, with TRBD1 matching 9 bases. Germline V gene sequence: CDR1 MDHEN, CDR2 SYDVKM. The CDR3 length is 15 residues. V was clipped by 5 bases and J by 9 bases; unmatched bases: 13.

This clone was detected once. V and J are TRBV10-3 and TRBJ2-1; 7 nucleotides line up with TRBD2. Germline V gene sequence: CDR1 ENHRY, CDR2 SYGVKD. The CDR3 runs 13 residues. V trimming: 6 bases; J trimming: 1 base; junction bases outside the gene matches: 0. CDR3 residues: CAIRGLSYNEQFF. CDR3 DNA: TGTGCCATCAGGGGACTATCCTACAATGAGCAGTTCTTC.

The chain links TRBV25-1 to TRBJ1-4; no firm D call. The V gene's germline CDR1 is MGHDK and CDR2 SYGVNS. CDR3 length: 15 amino acids. Trimming stripped 3 bases from V and 7 bases from J, with 15 bases between. CDR3 amino acids: CASSERAGRVEKLFF. The CDR3, as DNA: TGTGCCAGCAGTGAGCGGGCGGGTCGAGTTGAAAAACTGTTTTTT.